One sample yielded the 26 T cell receptor beta chains listed below, sequenced in a study of cytomegalovirus exposure and HLA in healthy donors. The PCR employed 60 Vbeta primers together with 13 Jbeta primers. The method was immunoSEQ multiplex PCR; TCRdb's version includes in-frame clones alone and lacks a portion of them. The repertoire holds 130,000 or so clones, around four fifths seen once, with 2.1% in the top ten. The sequencing input was PBMCs. The receptors originated from a woman in her thirties or forties in good health and CMV-seropositive.

There are a few counts of this clone. The chain is built from TRBV28 and TRBJ2-5; 8 bases are a match to TRBD2. V gave up 6 bases and J gave up 0 bases; unmatched junction bases: 12. This CDR3 region has 17 residues. The germline CDR1 and CDR2 sequences are MDHEN and SYDVKM. In nucleotides, the CDR3 is TGTGCCAGCAGCATTTCCCGGGAGGGCCGTCACCAAGAGACCCAGTACTTC. Its translation: CASSISREGRHQETQYF.

The chain recombines TRBV5-8 with TRBJ1-1, with TRBD1 matching over 9 bases. The length of the CDR3 is 16 residues. V lost 4 bases to trimming and J lost 1 base; unmatched junction nucleotides: 8. CDR1 is SGHTS, CDR2 YDEGEE, per germline. CDR3 loop: CASSSGQGYRNTEAFF. The CDR3 coding sequence is TGTGCCAGCAGCAGTGGACAGGGGTACAGGAACACTGAAGCTTTCTTT.

This clone was counted a few times. The CDR3 nucleotides read TGTGCCAGCTTAAGAATCGGCTCCTACAATGAGCAGTTCTTC. Protein: CASLRIGSYNEQFF. The chain employs TRBV2 and TRBJ2-1; D remains ambiguous. Germline CDR1 is SNHLY and CDR2 is FYNNEI. The length of the CDR3 is 14 residues. Trimming removed 8 bases at V and 0 bases at J, with 11 bases between.

The V gene is TRBV28, the J gene TRBJ2-1, with D perhaps matching TRBD2 (7 bases). CDR3 length equals 16 residues. In germline, CDR1 is MDHEN, CDR2 SYDVKM. V lost 7 bases, J lost 7 bases, and 23 bases lay in between. CDR3 protein: CASNPGGGRVRNEQFF. CDR3 sequence (DNA): TGTGCCAGCAACCCTGGGGGGGGCAGGGTAAGAAATGAGCAGTTCTTC.

The rearrangement uses TRBV15 and TRBJ2-3; 9 bases align to TRBD1. Looked up from germline, CDR1 is LNHNV and CDR2 is YYDKDF (reference sequence). There are 16 residues in the CDR3. The V segment lost 1 base and the J segment 4 bases; nucleotides outside the gene matches: 6. The CDR3 DNA sequence: TGTGCCACCAGCAGAGGCGGACAGGGGACGGCAGATACGCAGTATTTT. Protein sequence: CATSRGGQGTADTQYF. The full variable domain, with the rest looked up from reference TRBV15 and TRBJ2-3, is DAMVIQNPRYQVTQFGKPVTLSCSQTLNHNVMYWYQQKSSQAPKLLFHYYDKDFNNEADTPDNFQSRRPNTSFCFLDIRSPGLGDTAMYLCATSRGGQGTADTQYFGPGTRLTVL.

This clone has a handful of counts. The V call is TRBV5-1, the J call TRBJ2-4; weak D call: TRBD1 (5 bases). Germline lookup yields CDR1 SGHRS and CDR2 YFSETQ. The CDR3 extends over 14 amino acids. Deletions cut 3 bases from V and 6 bases from J, with 13 bases between. This CDR3 reads CASSSSPQGNIQYF. CDR3 in DNA: TGCGCCAGCAGCTCGTCACCTCAGGGAAACATTCAGTACTTC. The whole variable domain, remainder taken from reference TRBV5-1 and TRBJ2-4, is KAGVTQTPRYLIKTRGQQVTLSCSPISGHRSVSWYQQTPGQGLQFLFEYFSETQRNKGNFPGRFSGRQFSNSRSEMNVSTLELGDSALYLCASSSSPQGNIQYFGAGTRLSVL.

This chain uses TRBV28 with TRBJ2-5; TRBD2 matches at 8 bases. CDR1 is MDHEN, CDR2 SYDVKM, per germline. The V segment lost 4 bases and the J segment 4 bases; nucleotides outside the gene matches: 5. The CDR3 loop spans 14 amino acids. CDR3 nucleotide sequence: TGTGCCAGCAGTTCACGGACTAGCTTAGAGACCCAGTACTTC. Translation: CASSSRTSLETQYF.

For the CDR3, the DNA is TGTGCCAGCAGCCCCCGGGCTAGCGGGCCGTTGTACAATGAGCAGTTCTTC. It specifies CASSPRASGPLYNEQFF. This chain joins TRBV7-2 and TRBJ2-1; 8 bases map to TRBD2. With V trimmed by 5 bases and J by 4 bases, 13 bases remained unmatched. Germline loops: CDR1 SGHTA, CDR2 FQGNSA. This CDR3 contains 17 residues.

The rearrangement links TRBV9 to TRBJ2-7; 12 bases are a match to TRBD1. Trimming cost V 2 bases and J 9 bases; bases outside gene matches: 9. CDR1 is SGDLS and CDR2 is YYNGEE in the germline V gene. The CDR3 contains 15 residues. In nucleotides, the CDR3 is TGTGCCAGCAGCGTGGCCGGGACAGGGGGCGGTCGGCAGTACTTC. Protein product: CASSVAGTGGGRQYF.

This clone came up once. This chain uses TRBV7-3 with TRBJ1-2; 8 bases line up with TRBD1. There are 15 residues in the CDR3. Germline V gives CDR1 SGHTA, CDR2 FQGTGA. The V and J ends lost 3 bases and 7 bases, in that order; junction bases with no gene match: 10. CDR3 loop: CASSFSPGTGGGYTF. The CDR3 nucleotides are TGTGCCAGCAGCTTCAGCCCCGGGACAGGCGGTGGCTACACCTTC.

The chain uses TRBV30 and TRBJ1-2; D unclear. The CDR3 contains 13 residues. CDR1 is GTSNPN, CDR2 SVGIG, per germline (reference sequence). V dropped 3 bases and J dropped 7 bases, with 15 bases sitting between them. The CDR3 loop is CAWRTVALGGYTF. The CDR3 DNA reads as TGTGCCTGGAGGACGGTAGCTTTAGGTGGCTACACCTTC.

The sample holds a few counts of this clone. V is TRBV29-1 and J is TRBJ1-1, with D maybe TRBD1 (5 bases). The CDR3 spans 12 residues. CDR1 and CDR2 (germline): SQVTM, ANQGSEA. Trimming pared 8 bases from V and 4 bases from J, leaving 14 bases between. The CDR3 region is CSTRQGGTEAFF. Written as DNA, the CDR3 is TGCAGCACTCGTCAGGGCGGCACTGAAGCTTTCTTT.

The gene calls are TRBV30 and TRBJ1-3, with 8 positions matching TRBD1. The CDR3 covers 15 residues. Germline CDR1 GTSNPN, CDR2 SVGIG (reference sequence). The V segment lost 0 bases and the J segment 4 bases; nucleotides outside the gene matches: 5. CDR3 bases: TGTGCCTGGAGTGTCTCAGGGGGCTTCGGAAACACCATATATTTT. Its protein product is CAWSVSGGFGNTIYF.

This clone appeared once. V and J are TRBV18 and TRBJ2-7; 7 bases are a match to TRBD1. Unmatched junction bases numbered 9, after V lost 5 bases and J lost 2 bases. CDR1 is KGHSH and CDR2 is LQKENI in the germline V gene. The CDR3 loop spans 15 amino acids. CDR3 DNA sequence: TGTGCCAGCTCAACCGGACAGGCTCGAACCTACGAGCAGTACTTC. It translates to CASSTGQARTYEQYF. Full variable domain (rest looked up from reference TRBV18 and TRBJ2-7): NAGVMQNPRHLVRRRGQEARLRCSPMKGHSHVYWYRQLPEEGLKFMVYLQKENIIDESGMPKERFSAEFPKEGPSILRIQQVVRGDSAAYFCASSTGQARTYEQYFGPGTRLTVT.

V and J are TRBV5-6 and TRBJ2-2; D is unclear. V was pared by 1 base and J by 2 bases, with 6 bases between. CDR3 length: 14 amino acids. Germline assignment: CDR1 SGHDT and CDR2 YYEEEE. DNA of the CDR3: TGTGCCAGCAGCTTGATCAGTAACACCGGGGAGCTGTTTTTT. It translates to CASSLISNTGELFF.

The V call is TRBV5-1, the J call TRBJ2-1; 11 bases agree with TRBD2. The CDR3 is 16 residues long. Germline lookup yields CDR1 SGHRS and CDR2 YFSETQ. V lost 3 bases and J lost 5; bases outside the gene matches: 7. In DNA, the CDR3 is TGCGCCAGCAGCTCAACCACTAGCGGGGGAAACAATGAGCAGTTCTTC. Protein: CASSSTTSGGNNEQFF.

V is TRBV5-1 and J is TRBJ2-1; 10 bases map to TRBD2. There are 17 residues in the CDR3. The V segment lost 0 bases and the J segment 7 bases; nucleotides outside the gene matches: 10. Germline V gene lookup returns CDR1 SGHRS and CDR2 YFSETQ. The CDR3 DNA reads TGCGCCAGCAGCTTGGGTAGCGGGGGGTCGCTTGGGAATGAGCAGTTCTTC. Amino acid sequence: CASSLGSGGSLGNEQFF.

The chain recombines TRBV2 with TRBJ1-4, with D tentatively TRBD1 (5 bases). CDR3 size: 12 residues. Per the germline V gene, CDR1 is SNHLY and CDR2 is FYNNEI. Trimming shortened V by 8 bases and J by 8 bases, and 12 bases separated the two germline ends. The CDR3 sequence: CASGGLGEKLFF. The CDR3 DNA reads TGTGCCAGCGGGGGGTTGGGGGAAAAACTGTTTTTT.

V usage is TRBV28 and J usage is TRBJ1-2; D is undetermined. CDR1 and CDR2 (germline): MDHEN, SYDVKM. The CDR3 runs to 13 residues. V gave up 3 bases and J gave up 7 bases, with 12 bases separating them. CDR3 in amino acids: CASSLPFASGYTF. The CDR3 DNA is TGTGCCAGCAGTTTGCCTTTTGCCAGTGGCTACACCTTC.

The chain is built from TRBV7-3 and TRBJ2-1; 14 nucleotides align to TRBD2. CDR1 and CDR2 from the germline V gene are SGHTA and FQGTGA. This CDR3 comprises 15 residues. With 4 bases clipped from V and 5 bases from J, the junction kept 1 base outside the gene matches. The DNA for the CDR3 is TGTGCCAGCAGCTCGGGACTAGCGGGGGACAATGAGCAGTTCTTC. Its protein is CASSSGLAGDNEQFF.

The rearrangement joins TRBV27 to TRBJ1-1; D unresolved. The CDR3 is 17 amino acids. V lost 0 bases and J 3 bases, leaving 17 bases between the germline ends. The germline V gene encodes CDR1 MNHEY and CDR2 SMNVEV (reference sequence). Here the CDR3 reads CASSLSLASGWDTEAFF. In nucleotides, the CDR3 is TGTGCCAGCAGTTTATCGTTAGCGTCCGGCTGGGACACTGAAGCTTTCTTT.

V and J are TRBV9 and TRBJ2-3, with D tentatively TRBD2 (7 bases). V was trimmed by 0 bases and J by 2 bases, leaving 13 bases between them. CDR1 and CDR2 (germline): SGDLS, YYNGEE. The CDR3 runs to 16 residues. In DNA form, the CDR3 reads TGTGCCAGCAGCGTAGTTGGGGGGGGCGTCACAGATACGCAGTATTTT. Its protein is CASSVVGGGVTDTQYF.

The V and J genes are TRBV27 and TRBJ2-6, with TRBD1 identical over 9 bases. The V and J ends lost 2 bases and 8 bases, in that order; junction bases with no gene match: 10. In germline, CDR1 is MNHEY, CDR2 SMNVEV (reference sequence). CDR3 length equals 17 residues. This CDR3 is CASSLLTPGTGTNVLTF. The CDR3 bases are TGTGCCAGCAGTTTACTAACCCCCGGGACAGGGACCAACGTCCTGACTTTC.

The chain is built from TRBV4-1 and TRBJ1-6, with TRBD1 matching over 8 bases. CDR3 length: 15 amino acids. V lost 1 base to trimming and J lost 9 bases; unmatched junction nucleotides: 5. In germline, CDR1 is MGHRA, CDR2 YSYEKL. CDR3 sequence (DNA): TGCGCCAGCAGCCAAGGTCAGGGGGCCCGTTCACCCCTCCACTTT. Amino acids: CASSQGQGARSPLHF.

The J gene is TRBJ2-7, the V gene TRBV11-2; a weak D match, TRBD2 (6 bases). The V gene's germline CDR1 is SGHAT and CDR2 FQNNGV. V was shortened by 1 base and J by 3 bases, with 16 bases between the two germline ends. The CDR3 is made up of 16 amino acids. DNA of the CDR3: TGTGCCAGCAGCTTAGTGTCCGGGAGTAGGTACTACGAGCAGTACTTC. Its translation is CASSLVSGSRYYEQYF.

This clone came up a few times. This chain joins TRBV30 and TRBJ1-1; 7 bases map to TRBD1. The CDR3 is 13 amino acids. Trimming cost V 2 bases and J 1 base; bases outside gene matches: 1. CDR1 and CDR2 (germline): GTSNPN, SVGIG (reference sequence). The CDR3 sequence is CAWSRTGNTEAFF. The DNA of the CDR3 is TGTGCCTGGAGTCGGACAGGGAACACTGAAGCTTTCTTT.